These 17 T cell receptor beta chains share one sample of origin, sequenced in a study of molecular identifiers for immune sequencing clone quantification. A single record per CDR3 protein comes from TCRdb applying MiXCR to the PCR reads. The repertoire holds about 630,000 distinct CDR3 sequences, with around 25% as singletons. The sequencing input was naive CD8+ T cells from blood, with Jurkat cell RNA spiked in. As to subset: FACS-sorted CD8+CD4-CCR7+CD45RA+ naive T cells. The receptors were sampled from a human donor in good health. Some libraries in this study had Jurkat cell RNA spiked in.

V usage is TRBV7-9 and J usage is TRBJ2-3; 7 bases are a match to TRBD1. Matching the DNA end better, TRBJ1-5 makes the J call doubtful. This CDR3 is 15 amino acids long. Germline loops: CDR1 SEHNR, CDR2 FQNEAQ (reference sequence). In DNA form, the CDR3 reads TGTGCCAGCAGCTTGGTGAGAGGGGGGACAGATACGCAGCATTTT. Amino acids: CASSLVRGGTDTQHF.

Ten or more counts support this clonotype. The CDR3 bases are TGCGCCAGCCGCGGAACGGGGGCAGGGGGCAGGTTTGTCACTGAAGCTTTCTTT. It codes for CASRGTGAGGRFVTEAFF. The chain recombines TRBV4-3 with TRBJ1-1; 8 bases line up with TRBD1. The germline V gene encodes CDR1 LGHNA and CDR2 YSLEER. The CDR3 has 18 residues. V was clipped by 8 bases and J by 4 bases; unmatched bases: 21.

V gene TRBV7-9 combines with J gene TRBJ2-7; a weak D match, TRBD1 (6 bases). There are 15 residues in the CDR3. Germline CDR1 reads SEHNR; CDR2 reads FQNEAQ (reference sequence). Trimming removed 1 base from V and 3 bases from J, with 13 bases in between. This chain's CDR3 is CASSLGPGQVYEQYF. Here the CDR3 DNA reads TGTGCCAGCAGCTTAGGACCGGGACAAGTCTACGAGCAGTACTTC. Filled out from reference TRBV7-9 and TRBJ2-7, the complete variable domain reads DTGVSQNPRHKITKRGQNVTFRCDPISEHNRLYWYRQTLGQGPEFLTYFQNEAQLEKSRLLSDRFSAERPKGSFSTLEIQRTEQGDSAMYLCASSLGPGQVYEQYFGPGTRLTVT.

This clonotype was found many times. The rearrangement links TRBV12-3 or TRBV12-4 to TRBJ2-3; D not certain. V lost 4 bases and J 8 bases, leaving 16 bases between the germline ends. The CDR3 runs to 14 residues. Here the CDR3 reads CASSSPPEAPTQYF. In nucleotides, the CDR3 is TGTGCCAGCAGTTCTCCACCTGAGGCACCTACGCAGTATTTT.

Remarks on this clonotype: A read error is possible here, since a much larger clone lies one base away. The CDR3 ends on some other residue instead of the conserved phenylalanine or tryptophan, so this is likely a read error. The J gene is TRBJ1-1, the V gene TRBV2, with D uncertain. CDR1 and CDR2 (germline): SNHLY, FYNNEI. Trimming cost V 6 bases and J 8 bases, with 13 bases left between them. CDR3 length: 12 amino acids. This CDR3 reads CASRESYVEAFS. DNA of the CDR3: TGTGCCAGCAGGGAAAGTTACGTCGAAGCTTTCTCT.

Notes on this clonotype: One base separates it from a far larger clone, so it is likely a read error. The gene calls are TRBV12-3 or TRBV12-4 and TRBJ2-5; D gene uncertain. This CDR3 is 12 amino acids long. The germline V and J ends were trimmed by 4 bases and 4 bases, with 7 bases remaining between them. CDR3 sequence (DNA): TGTGCCAGCAGTTCAGCGCTAGAGACCCAGTACTTC. Translated, it gives CASSSALETQYF.

This chain uses TRBV2 with TRBJ2-7; 11 bases fit TRBD2. The V gene end was trimmed by 10 bases and the J gene end by 2 bases; junction bases not matched to a gene: 10. Per germline, CDR1 SNHLY and CDR2 FYNNEI. CDR3 length: 15 amino acids. The CDR3 DNA follows: TGTGCCATGCGGGAGACTAGCGGGGCGGCCTACGAGCAGTACTTC. Amino acids: CAMRETSGAAYEQYF.

J is TRBJ2-5 and V is TRBV15; either TRBD1 or TRBD2 may fit D (6 bases each). CDR1 and CDR2 from the germline V gene are LNHNV and YYDKDF (reference sequence). The CDR3 has 16 amino acids. V gave up 0 bases and J gave up 5 bases, with 16 bases separating them. The CDR3 sequence is CATSRDRRVGGETQYF. DNA of the CDR3: TGTGCCACCAGCAGAGATCGCAGGGTAGGGGGGGAGACCCAGTACTTC. Full variable domain (outside the CDR3, taken from reference TRBV15 and TRBJ2-5): DAMVIQNPRYQVTQFGKPVTLSCSQTLNHNVMYWYQQKSSQAPKLLFHYYDKDFNNEADTPDNFQSRRPNTSFCFLDIRSPGLGDTAMYLCATSRDRRVGGETQYFGPGTRLLVL.

This clonotype came up a few times. The chain combines TRBV9 with TRBJ1-5, with 9 positions matching TRBD1. The CDR3 runs 17 residues. The V segment lost 3 bases and the J segment 0 bases; nucleotides outside the gene matches: 7. Germline V CDR1 and CDR2: SGDLS, YYNGEE. The chain's CDR3 is CASSAGQGTYSNQPQHF. The CDR3 DNA reads TGTGCCAGCAGCGCAGGACAGGGGACATATAGCAATCAGCCCCAGCATTTT. The full variable domain, in which reference TRBV9 and TRBJ1-5 provide the parts outside the CDR3, is DSGVTQTPKHLITATGQRVTLRCSPRSGDLSVYWYQQSLDQGLQFLIQYYNGEERAKGNILERFSAQQFPDLHSELNLSSLELGDSALYFCASSAGQGTYSNQPQHFGDGTRLSIL.

This clonotype was seen ten or more times. The rearrangement joins TRBV19 to TRBJ2-4, with D perhaps matching TRBD1 or TRBD2 (5 bases each). Deletions cut 5 bases from V and 9 bases from J, with 20 bases between. Germline CDR1 and CDR2: LNHDA and SQIVND (reference sequence). This CDR3 is built from 15 residues. CDR3 in amino acids: CASSPQTRGEIIQYF. For the CDR3, the DNA is TGTGCCAGTAGTCCCCAGACGAGAGGGGAGATCATTCAGTACTTC.

This clonotype was observed at least ten times. V and J are TRBV12-3 or TRBV12-4 and TRBJ2-7; possibly TRBD1 for D (5 bases). CDR3 size: 14 residues. V lost 4 bases and J lost 5, with 15 bases in between. The CDR3 loop reads CASSSTTARNEQYF. CDR3 coding DNA: TGTGCCAGCAGTTCCACGACAGCTCGGAACGAGCAGTACTTC.

This clonotype turned up a few times. This chain uses TRBV4-3 with TRBJ2-7, with D possibly called TRBD1 or TRBD2 (5 bases each). Germline loops: CDR1 LGHNA, CDR2 YSLEER. The ends were cut back, 4 bases at V and 4 bases at J, with 14 bases in the middle. The CDR3 is made up of 14 amino acids. For the CDR3, the DNA is TGCGCCAGCAGCCCCTTCAGGGAGTCGTACGAGCAGTACTTC. Amino acids: CASSPFRESYEQYF.

CDR3 nucleotides: TGTGCCTGCAGCACGGGACAGGGGATCGGGGAGCTGTTTTTT. Amino acids: CACSTGQGIGELFF. V is TRBV5-3 and J is TRBJ2-2, with 10 bases aligning to TRBD1. TRBV5-3 qualifies as an ORF whose function is uncertain. With V trimmed by 10 bases and J by 7 bases, 10 bases remained unmatched. There are 14 residues in the CDR3.

This chain links TRBV4-1 with TRBJ2-7; D gene ambiguous. Trimming stripped 1 base from V and 1 base from J, with 11 bases between. Looked up from germline, CDR1 is MGHRA and CDR2 is YSYEKL. The CDR3 is made up of 15 amino acids. CDR3 amino acids: CASSQGSRTSYEQYF. The CDR3 nucleotides are TGCGCCAGCAGCCAAGGTAGCAGGACGTCCTACGAGCAGTACTTC.

The chain links TRBV7-6 to TRBJ2-3; D is possibly TRBD1 (6 bases). CDR1 SGHVS and CDR2 FNYEAQ come from the germline V gene. The V gene lost 5 bases and the J gene lost 2 bases, with 11 bases spanning the gap. This CDR3 region has 14 residues. CDR3: CASSRDRSTDTQYF. CDR3 sequence (DNA): TGTGCCAGCAGCCGAGACAGGTCCACAGATACGCAGTATTTT. The whole variable domain, remainder taken from reference TRBV7-6 and TRBJ2-3, is GAGVSQSPRYKVTKRGQDVALRCDPISGHVSLYWYRQALGQGPEFLTYFNYEAQQDKSGLPNDRFSAERPEGSISTLTIQRTEQRDSAMYRCASSRDRSTDTQYFGPGTRLTVL.

CDR3 in DNA: TGTGCCAGCAGCTTTGACACCGGGGGGGACGAGCAGTACTTC. Protein sequence: CASSFDTGGDEQYF. This rearrangement joins TRBV5-6 to TRBJ2-7; 8 nucleotides match TRBD2. Germline assignment: CDR1 SGHDT and CDR2 YYEEEE. This CDR3 is 14 amino acids long. Trimming removed 2 bases from V and 5 bases from J; junction bases left unmatched: 6.

This clonotype has at least ten counts. The J gene is TRBJ2-3, the V gene TRBV3-1, with 7 bases identical to TRBD2. V shed 0 bases and J 2 bases; nucleotides not matched to a gene: 5. Germline-derived CDR1 and CDR2 are LGHDT and YNNKEL (reference sequence). This CDR3 region has 16 residues. Written as DNA, the CDR3 is TGTGCCAGCAGCCAAGATGCGGGGGAAGACACAGATACGCAGTATTTT. This translates into CASSQDAGEDTDTQYF.